Following are 18 T cell receptor beta chains from one sample sequenced in a study of response to subunit inactivated influenza vaccine. TCRdb re-called the RT-PCR reads through MiXCR, storing one row per CDR3 protein. The table has about 570,000 distinct CDR3 sequences, roughly 12% seen once; the top ten hold roughly a tenth. The sample in question was PBMCs from blood, obtained on the day of vaccination. The origin of the receptors is a man between 50 and 59 years old who received an inactivated influenza vaccine.

There are many counts of this clonotype. The chain is built from TRBV28 and TRBJ2-2; a possible D gene is TRBD2 (6 bases). This CDR3 is 15 amino acids long. The V end was cut by 4 bases, the J end by 8 bases, with 17 bases between. In germline, CDR1 is MDHEN, CDR2 SYDVKM. This CDR3 is CASSSLERGGGELFF. The CDR3 DNA reads TGTGCCAGCAGTTCACTGGAGAGGGGAGGTGGGGAGCTGTTTTTT.

This clonotype was detected only a few times. This chain connects TRBV7-2 to TRBJ2-3, with 8 bases lining up with TRBD2. Germline values: CDR1 SGHTA, CDR2 FQGNSA. The CDR3 runs 16 residues. The V and J ends lost 6 bases and 1 base, in that order; junction bases with no gene match: 9. The CDR3 loop reads CASRNGAGGRTDTQYF. The CDR3 DNA follows: TGTGCCAGCAGAAATGGGGCGGGAGGTCGCACAGATACGCAGTATTTT.

This clonotype showed up many times. The genes are TRBV6-1 and TRBJ1-5; 8 bases align to TRBD1. The germline V gene has CDR1 MNHNS and CDR2 SASEGT. The CDR3 spans 14 residues. Trimming removed 6 bases from V and 0 bases from J; junction bases left unmatched: 1. The CDR3 here is CASSDRGSNQPQHF. In DNA form, the CDR3 reads TGTGCCAGCAGCGACAGGGGTAGCAATCAGCCCCAGCATTTT.

This chain links TRBV24-1 with TRBJ2-1, with 8 nucleotides matching TRBD2. CDR1 and CDR2 (germline): KGHDR, SFDVKD. Losses at the gene ends were 5 bases for V and 5 bases for J; bases not matched to a gene: 7. The CDR3 has 15 residues. This CDR3 is CATSASTSGNNEQFF. Written as DNA, the CDR3 is TGTGCCACCAGTGCCTCAACTAGCGGCAACAATGAGCAGTTCTTC.

The chain recombines TRBV3-1 with TRBJ1-1; D unclear. V lost 2 bases and J lost 11, with 24 bases in between. The V gene's germline CDR1 is LGHDT and CDR2 YNNKEL (reference sequence). CDR3 length: 16 amino acids. CDR3 amino acids: CASSQSVVQALPRAFF. The CDR3 coding sequence is TGTGCCAGCAGCCAATCTGTCGTGCAGGCTTTACCGAGGGCTTTCTTT.

This clonotype was seen more than once but under ten times. V and J are TRBV6-2 or TRBV6-3 and TRBJ2-1, with 8 bases that match TRBD2. The CDR3 covers 20 residues. Per germline, CDR1 MNHEY and CDR2 SVGEGT. V gave up 0 bases and J gave up 7 bases; unmatched junction bases: 20. CDR3 sequence reads: CASSYSIWGGGSTRRNEQFF. CDR3 bases: TGTGCCAGCAGTTACTCGATATGGGGCGGGGGGTCAACAAGGCGGAATGAGCAGTTCTTC.

This clonotype was observed a handful of times. The chain carries TRBV4-3 and TRBJ1-1; no firm D call. The CDR3 sequence is 15 residues long. Trimming pared 3 bases from V and 1 base from J, leaving 12 bases between. Germline V gives CDR1 LGHNA, CDR2 YSLEER. The CDR3 DNA reads TGCGCCAGCAGCCATATAGGAGGGTCGAACACTGAAGCTTTCTTT. It yields the protein CASSHIGGSNTEAFF.

The chain links TRBV4-3 to TRBJ2-6, with D maybe TRBD2 (6 bases). The CDR3 contains 18 residues. The germline gives CDR1 LGHNA, CDR2 YSLEER. The V and J ends lost 5 bases and 3 bases respectively, with 20 bases between them. CDR3 nucleotides: TGCGCCAGCAGCGCCAACCCCACGGGGGTAGGTGGGGCCAACGTCCTGACTTTC. Its translation is CASSANPTGVGGANVLTF.

CDR3: CASSFRGMSEQYF. CDR3 bases: TGTGCCAGCAGTTTTCGGGGTATGAGCGAGCAGTACTTC. V gene TRBV12-3 or TRBV12-4 combines with J gene TRBJ2-7, with D perhaps matching TRBD2 (5 bases). The CDR3 consists of 13 residues. Trimming stripped 3 bases from V and 6 bases from J, with 12 bases between.

Many counts were recorded for this clonotype. The gene calls are TRBV20-1 and TRBJ1-3; D perhaps matches TRBD1 (6 bases). Trimming took 5 bases from V and 2 from J, leaving 10 bases between them. The CDR3 consists of 13 residues. Germline V gene data show CDR1 as DFQATT and CDR2 as SNEGSKA (reference sequence). CDR3 region: CSASRDTGNTIYF. Written as DNA, the CDR3 is TGCAGTGCTTCCCGGGACACTGGAAACACCATATATTTT.

This clonotype was counted only a few times. The rearrangement uses TRBV18 and TRBJ1-5; perhaps TRBD1 as D (6 bases). This CDR3 has 14 amino acids. Trimming took off 6 bases at V and 5 bases at J, with 14 bases between the two ends. Germline V gene sequence: CDR1 KGHSH, CDR2 LQKENI. As DNA, the CDR3 is TGTGCCAGCTCGGGGGGGGCAGGGCATCAGCCCCAGCATTTT. Protein sequence: CASSGGAGHQPQHF.

V usage is TRBV4-2 and J usage is TRBJ2-3; tentatively, D is TRBD1 or TRBD2 (5 bases each). Between the trimmed V and J ends, which lost 2 bases and 4 bases, there was a span of 22 bases. Germline lookup yields CDR1 LGHNA and CDR2 YNFKEQ. The CDR3 is 18 amino acids. CDR3 sequence (DNA): TGTGCCAGCAGCCAACCCTCACGAGGGGCCGGTGGTGCAGATACGCAGTATTTT. Its protein product is CASSQPSRGAGGADTQYF.

This clonotype was counted a single time. The rearrangement links TRBV2 to TRBJ2-3; 10 positions agree with TRBD1. The CDR3 totals 16 residues. V shed 5 bases and J 0 bases; nucleotides not matched to a gene: 5. Germline lookup yields CDR1 SNHLY and CDR2 FYNNEI. CDR3 residues: CASSPDRGLSTDTQYF. CDR3 nucleotide sequence: TGTGCCAGCAGTCCCGACAGGGGGCTAAGCACAGATACGCAGTATTTT.

The V gene is TRBV11-2, the J gene TRBJ2-2, with D tentatively TRBD2 (5 bases). Between the trimmed V and J ends, which lost 3 bases and 6 bases, there was a span of 20 bases. The CDR3 is 17 residues long. CDR1 is SGHAT, CDR2 FQNNGV, per germline. CDR3 protein: CASSFLSGWETAGELFF. The CDR3 DNA follows: TGTGCCAGCAGCTTCCTCTCTGGGTGGGAGACCGCCGGGGAGCTGTTTTTT. The full variable domain, in which reference TRBV11-2 and TRBJ2-2 provide the parts outside the CDR3, is EAGVAQSPRYKIIEKRQSVAFWCNPISGHATLYWYQQILGQGPKLLIQFQNNGVVDDSQLPKDRFSAERLKGVDSTLKIQPAKLEDSAVYLCASSFLSGWETAGELFFGEGSRLTVL.

This clonotype occurred many times. The CDR3 nucleotides are TGCAGCGCAACTAGCGGGAGAGGCGATACGCAGTATTTT. Its translation: CSATSGRGDTQYF. The chain employs TRBV29-1 and TRBJ2-3; 11 bases agree with TRBD2. CDR1 and CDR2 (germline): SQVTM, ANQGSEA. The junction had 6 bases not matched to a gene; V was cut back by 7 bases and J by 6 bases. CDR3 length: 13 residues.

A remark on this clonotype: Sequence at one end of the junction differs from germline and may be a read error. The chain uses TRBV6-2 or TRBV6-3 and TRBJ2-1, with D perhaps TRBD2 (7 bases). This CDR3 is 17 amino acids long. CDR1 and CDR2 from the germline V gene are MNHEY and SVGEGT. In DNA form, the CDR3 reads TGTGCCAGCACTTACACCACGATGGGGGGGCCCTACAATGAGCAGTTCTTC. Encoded protein: CASTYTTMGGPYNEQFF.

This clonotype was counted between two and nine times. The chain combines TRBV5-5 with TRBJ1-2; D gene ambiguous. The V gene's germline CDR1 is SGHKS and CDR2 YYEKEE (reference sequence). This CDR3 region has 13 residues. Trimming cost V 4 bases and J 4 bases, with 11 bases left between them. The CDR3 nucleotides read TGTGCCAGCAGCGCCCACCTCCGCTATGGCTACACCTTC. As protein: CASSAHLRYGYTF.

The chain recombines TRBV20-1 with TRBJ2-1; D call uncertain. CDR3 length: 11 residues. Looked up from germline, CDR1 is DFQATT and CDR2 is SNEGSKA (reference sequence). Trimming took off 0 bases at V and 5 bases at J, with 2 bases between the two ends. For the CDR3, the DNA is TGCAGTGCTAGAGATGACAATGAGCAGTTCTTC. Protein sequence: CSARDDNEQFF.